This passage covers 30 T cell receptor beta chains from one sample sequenced in a study of cytomegalovirus exposure and HLA in healthy donors. 60 Vbeta and 13 Jbeta primers were used in PCR. Generated by immunoSEQ multiplex PCR, the TCRdb table keeps only in-frame clones and is missing some. The sample shows around 150,000 clones, 60% to 80% of them seen only once. The sample taken for sequencing was PBMCs. Receptors originate from a woman between 40 and 50 years old in good health and CMV-seronegative.

This chain joins TRBV9 and TRBJ2-2, with TRBD2 matching over 14 bases. From germline, CDR1 is SGDLS and CDR2 YYNGEE. CDR3 size: 17 residues. Losses at the gene ends were 0 bases for V and 7 bases for J; bases not matched to a gene: 5. The CDR3 nucleotides are TGTGCCAGCAGCGTAGAGGGACTAGCGGGAGTATTCGGGGAGCTGTTTTTT. This gives the protein CASSVEGLAGVFGELFF.

This sequence joins TRBV30 and TRBJ1-6; D is unresolved. Between the trimmed V and J ends, which lost 2 bases and 5 bases, there was a span of 10 bases. This CDR3 spans 14 amino acids. Germline V gene sequence: CDR1 GTSNPN, CDR2 SVGIG (reference sequence). The CDR3 loop is CAWSPIENNSPLHF. The CDR3 DNA sequence: TGTGCCTGGAGTCCTATCGAAAATAATTCACCCCTCCACTTT.

The chain carries TRBV7-2 and TRBJ2-3; D is possibly TRBD1 (5 bases). CDR3 length equals 15 residues. The V end lost 2 bases, the J end lost 5 bases, and 14 bases lay between the germline ends. CDR1 SGHTA and CDR2 FQGNSA come from the germline V gene. CDR3 sequence (DNA): TGTGCCAGCAGCTTACGGCAGGGTTGGGTAGATACGCAGTATTTT. It specifies CASSLRQGWVDTQYF.

This rearrangement joins TRBV19 to TRBJ2-3; 10 nucleotides match TRBD1. Losses at the gene ends were 5 bases for V and 4 bases for J; bases not matched to a gene: 9. The CDR3 is 16 residues long. The germline V gene encodes CDR1 LNHDA and CDR2 SQIVND (reference sequence). This CDR3 is CASSRTGGKGPDTQYF. Here the CDR3 DNA reads TGTGCCAGTAGTCGGACAGGGGGAAAAGGGCCAGATACGCAGTATTTT.

V and J are TRBV9 and TRBJ1-2; TRBD1 might be the D (6 bases). Germline assignment: CDR1 SGDLS and CDR2 YYNGEE. V lost 4 bases to trimming and J lost 0 bases, with 10 bases between them. The CDR3 totals 14 residues. CDR3 nucleotides: TGTGCCAGCAGCCAAGGACAGCCTAACTATGGCTACACCTTC. Translated: CASSQGQPNYGYTF.

J is TRBJ2-7 and V is TRBV30, with D maybe TRBD2 (5 bases). V lost 2 bases, J lost 3 bases, and 11 bases lay in between. Per germline, CDR1 GTSNPN and CDR2 SVGIG (reference sequence). The CDR3 has 13 residues. CDR3 sequence: CAWSFLGIYEQYF. CDR3 sequence (DNA): TGTGCCTGGAGTTTCCTCGGGATCTACGAGCAGTACTTC.

This clone was seen only once. V is TRBV6-6 and J is TRBJ2-7, with 12 nucleotides matching TRBD1. J was trimmed by 7 bases and V by 0 bases; bases with no gene match: 1. The germline gives CDR1 MNHNY, CDR2 SVGAGI (reference sequence). This CDR3 has 14 residues. The CDR3 protein is CASSYSGQGAEQYF. The DNA of the CDR3 is TGTGCCAGCAGTTACTCGGGACAGGGGGCTGAGCAGTACTTC.

The chain recombines TRBV6-6 with TRBJ1-5; weak D call: TRBD1 (5 bases). V was clipped by 7 bases and J by 7 bases, with 20 bases between them. The germline CDR1 and CDR2 sequences are MNHNY and SVGAGI (reference sequence). CDR3 length equals 15 residues. CDR3 nucleotide sequence: TGTGCCAGCAACCACGCGGGGGGGTCGGGGCAGCCCCAGCATTTT. It specifies CASNHAGGSGQPQHF.

The chain carries TRBV2 and TRBJ2-7; 8 bases map to TRBD1. CDR1 and CDR2 (germline): SNHLY, FYNNEI. Trimming removed 6 bases from V and 4 bases from J; junction bases left unmatched: 8. This CDR3 is 14 amino acids long. CDR3 coding DNA: TGTGCCAGCAGGGTACAGGGGGTTGGTTACGAGCAGTACTTC. It translates to CASRVQGVGYEQYF.

The genes are TRBV18 and TRBJ2-5, with TRBD1 identical over 9 bases. With the DNA end fitting TRBJ2-7 better, the J assignment may be wrong. CDR3 length equals 14 residues. CDR1 is KGHSH and CDR2 is LQKENI in the germline V gene. CDR3 coding DNA: TGTGCCAGCTCACCGGGACAGGGAGTCTACGAGCAGTACTTC. Encoded protein: CASSPGQGVYEQYF.

V gene TRBV29-1 combines with J gene TRBJ2-3; 7 bases match TRBD2. Germline values: CDR1 SQVTM, CDR2 ANQGSEA. Trimming removed 7 bases from V and 2 bases from J; junction bases left unmatched: 15. The CDR3 spans 16 residues. Here the CDR3 reads CSATPKTSISTDTQYF. The CDR3 region has the DNA TGCAGCGCTACCCCTAAGACTAGCATCTCCACAGATACGCAGTATTTT.

V usage is TRBV4-1 and J usage is TRBJ2-3, with D tentatively TRBD2 (6 bases). Germline CDR1 and CDR2: MGHRA and YSYEKL. The CDR3 is 16 amino acids. V was clipped by 6 bases and J by 0 bases, with 16 bases between them. The CDR3 nucleotides read TGCGCCAGCAGTCCCGGCCGGGACTTCAGCACAGATACGCAGTATTTT. Amino acid sequence: CASSPGRDFSTDTQYF.

The rearrangement uses TRBV7-2 and TRBJ2-7; no clear D gene. CDR1 and CDR2 from the germline V gene are SGHTA and FQGNSA. The CDR3 totals 13 residues. Trimming shortened V by 1 base and J by 7 bases, and 11 bases separated the two germline ends. The CDR3 bases are TGTGCCAGCAGCTTAGGCTGGCCGAATGAGCAGTACTTC. Translation gives CASSLGWPNEQYF.

The chain recombines TRBV27 with TRBJ1-2; D is unclear. Germline CDR1 is MNHEY and CDR2 is SMNVEV (reference sequence). Trimming shortened V by 0 bases and J by 0 bases, and 11 bases separated the two germline ends. This CDR3 has 16 residues. The CDR3 coding sequence is TGTGCCAGCAGTTTATCGTATCCAGATTCTAACTATGGCTACACCTTC. Translating gives CASSLSYPDSNYGYTF.

This chain links TRBV4-3 with TRBJ2-7; D is undetermined. Germline V gene sequence: CDR1 LGHNA, CDR2 YSLEER. V was clipped by 0 bases and J by 4 bases, with 25 bases between them. This CDR3 has 19 residues. The CDR3 protein is CASSQDLAHLGRLGYEQYF. The CDR3 bases are TGCGCCAGCAGCCAAGACTTGGCCCATTTGGGTAGACTCGGTTACGAGCAGTACTTC.

In DNA, the CDR3 is TGTGCCAGCCTGCTACCCTACGAGCAGTACTTC. Its translation is CASLLPYEQYF. This sequence joins TRBV13 and TRBJ2-7; no firm D call. The CDR3 runs to 11 residues. The ends were cut back, 8 bases at V and 2 bases at J, with 7 bases in the middle. Germline loops: CDR1 PRHDT, CDR2 FYEKMQ (reference sequence).

There are a few counts of this clone. The chain joins TRBV9 to TRBJ2-2, with TRBD1 as a possible D gene (5 bases). Looked up from germline, CDR1 is SGDLS and CDR2 is YYNGEE. The CDR3 length is 15 residues. Between the trimmed V and J ends, which lost 0 bases and 4 bases, there was a span of 10 bases. The CDR3 here is CASSVEGRATGELFF. As DNA, the CDR3 is TGTGCCAGCAGCGTAGAAGGCAGGGCCACCGGGGAGCTGTTTTTT.

This clone was recorded a few times. V and J are TRBV6-5 and TRBJ2-5, with D maybe TRBD2 (7 bases). The V end was cut by 4 bases, the J end by 4 bases, with 13 bases between. The CDR3 contains 14 residues. Germline V gene lookup returns CDR1 MNHEY and CDR2 SVGAGI. The CDR3 sequence is CASSSREGGETQYF. For the CDR3, the DNA is TGTGCCAGCAGTTCCAGGGAGGGGGGAGAGACCCAGTACTTC.

This sequence joins TRBV29-1 and TRBJ1-6; maybe TRBD1 (6 bases). V gave up 8 bases and J gave up 7 bases, with 24 bases separating them. The CDR3 contains 16 residues. The germline V gene has CDR1 SQVTM and CDR2 ANQGSEA. In nucleotides, the CDR3 is TGCAGCCCTCAGAGGGGTGCAGGGGTTGACAATTCACCCCTCCACTTT. This sequence encodes CSPQRGAGVDNSPLHF.

The rearrangement joins TRBV2 to TRBJ1-2; D may be TRBD1 (5 bases). Germline assignment: CDR1 SNHLY and CDR2 FYNNEI. CDR3 length: 17 residues. Trimming left V 2 bases short and J 8 bases short, with 24 bases between. The CDR3 here is CASSELGGAMTSGGYTF. The CDR3 nucleotides are TGTGCCAGCAGTGAACTAGGAGGGGCAATGACCTCGGGCGGCTACACCTTC.

This clone was recorded once. The J gene is TRBJ2-1, the V gene TRBV5-4, with TRBD2 matching over 12 bases. The V gene end was trimmed by 3 bases and the J gene end by 4 bases; junction bases not matched to a gene: 2. The CDR3 length is 15 residues. CDR1 SGHNT and CDR2 YYREEE come from the germline V gene (reference sequence). CDR3 amino acids: CASSSTSGGYNEQFF. DNA for the CDR3: TGTGCCAGCAGCTCGACTAGCGGGGGATACAATGAGCAGTTCTTC. The variable domain in full, with the rest retrieved from reference TRBV5-4 and TRBJ2-1, is ETGVTQSPTHLIKTRGQQVTLRCSSQSGHNTVSWYQQALGQGPQFIFQYYREEENGRGNFPPRFSGLQFPNYSSELNVNALELDDSALYLCASSSTSGGYNEQFFGPGTRLTVL.

The rearrangement uses TRBV7-6 and TRBJ2-3; no firm D call. Germline V gene data show CDR1 as SGHVS and CDR2 as FNYEAQ. The CDR3 is 11 amino acids. V was shortened by 4 bases and J by 14 bases, with 13 bases between the two germline ends. In nucleotides, the CDR3 is TGTGCCAGCAGCTCCGATCCTGTAGTGTATTTT. It specifies CASSSDPVVYF.

The sample holds one count of this clone. The chain joins TRBV28 to TRBJ2-7, with 14 bases lining up with TRBD2. The germline gives CDR1 MDHEN, CDR2 SYDVKM. CDR3 length equals 16 residues. V shed 10 bases and J 6 bases; nucleotides not matched to a gene: 14. This chain's CDR3 is CATHGTSGGALSEQYF. CDR3 nucleotide sequence: TGTGCCACCCATGGGACTAGCGGGGGCGCCCTGTCCGAGCAGTACTTC.

V and J are TRBV30 and TRBJ2-7; the D gene is possibly TRBD1 (5 bases). This CDR3 contains 14 residues. Trimming cost V 5 bases and J 3 bases, with 17 bases left between them. CDR1 is GTSNPN, CDR2 SVGIG, per germline (reference sequence). The CDR3 spells CAWGDSTPYYEQYF. In nucleotides, the CDR3 is TGTGCCTGGGGCGACAGTACCCCTTACTACGAGCAGTACTTC.

The count of this clone is one. The rearrangement links TRBV11-3 to TRBJ2-2; D gene unclear. Trimming cost V 7 bases and J 5 bases, with 5 bases left between them. This CDR3 is built from 11 residues. CDR1 is SGHNT and CDR2 is YENEEA in the germline V gene. The CDR3, as DNA: TGTGCCAGCACCACAACCGGGGAGCTGTTTTTT. This gives the protein CASTTTGELFF. The entire variable domain, with the rest obtained from reference TRBV11-3 and TRBJ2-2, is as follows: EAGVVQSPRYKIIEKKQPVAFWCNPISGHNTLYWYLQNLGQGPELLIRYENEEAVDDSQLPKDRFSAERLKGVDSTLKIQPAELGDSAVYLCASTTTGELFFGEGSRLTVL.

CDR3 nucleotide sequence: TGTGCCAGCAGTTTTGGTCGGGGGGCTGAAGCTTTCTTT. It specifies CASSFGRGAEAFF. This rearrangement joins TRBV27 to TRBJ1-1; tentative D call: TRBD1 (5 bases). The V end was cut by 3 bases, the J end by 6 bases, with 11 bases between. The germline V gene has CDR1 MNHEY and CDR2 SMNVEV (reference sequence). The CDR3 spans 13 residues.

The chain combines TRBV27 with TRBJ2-7; 9 nucleotides align to TRBD1. V lost 5 bases to trimming and J lost 4 bases; unmatched junction nucleotides: 3. CDR3 length equals 13 residues. Germline V gene data show CDR1 as MNHEY and CDR2 as SMNVEV (reference sequence). The CDR3 is CASSLTGGYEQYF. DNA for the CDR3: TGTGCCAGCAGTCTGACAGGGGGGTACGAGCAGTACTTC.

This rearrangement joins TRBV19 to TRBJ1-5; TRBD1 is a possible D gene (5 bases). Germline-derived CDR1 and CDR2 are LNHDA and SQIVND (reference sequence). V was cut by 3 bases and J by 5 bases, with 14 bases left in between. This CDR3 is 15 amino acids long. The CDR3 is CASSIYQGSYQPQHF. The DNA for the CDR3 is TGTGCCAGTAGTATTTATCAGGGTTCCTATCAGCCCCAGCATTTT.

The chain employs TRBV12-5 and TRBJ2-5; the match to TRBD2 covers 13 bases. The junction had 3 bases not matched to a gene; V was cut back by 1 base and J by 4 bases. This CDR3 has 16 amino acids. CDR1 LGHNT and CDR2 FRNRAP come from the germline V gene. CDR3 amino acids: CASGLEGLAGRETQYF. CDR3 in DNA: TGTGCTAGTGGTTTGGAGGGACTAGCGGGGAGAGAGACCCAGTACTTC.

This rearrangement joins TRBV4-1 to TRBJ2-7; TRBD2 matches 9 bases. CDR1 is MGHRA and CDR2 is YSYEKL in the germline V gene. The trim removed 1 base at V and 0 bases at J, leaving 4 bases unmatched. The CDR3 is 16 amino acids. This chain's CDR3 is CASSQVAGGNSYEQYF. The DNA for the CDR3 is TGCGCCAGCAGCCAAGTTGCGGGGGGGAACTCCTACGAGCAGTACTTC.